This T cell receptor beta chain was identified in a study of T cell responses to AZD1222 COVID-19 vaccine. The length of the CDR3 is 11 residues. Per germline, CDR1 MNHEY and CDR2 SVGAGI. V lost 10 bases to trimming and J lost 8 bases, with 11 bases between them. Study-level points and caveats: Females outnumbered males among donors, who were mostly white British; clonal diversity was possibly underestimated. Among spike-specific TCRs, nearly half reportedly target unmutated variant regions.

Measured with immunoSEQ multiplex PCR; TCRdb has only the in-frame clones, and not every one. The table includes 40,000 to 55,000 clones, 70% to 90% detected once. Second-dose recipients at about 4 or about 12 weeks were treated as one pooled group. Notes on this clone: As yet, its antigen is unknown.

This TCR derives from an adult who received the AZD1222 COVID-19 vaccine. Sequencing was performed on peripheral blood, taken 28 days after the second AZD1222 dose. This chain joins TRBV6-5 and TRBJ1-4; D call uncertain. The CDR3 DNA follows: TGTGCCACAAGAGGCCAGGAAAAACTGTTTTTT. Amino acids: CATRGQEKLFF.